This TCR beta chain stems from a study of cytomegalovirus exposure and HLA in healthy donors. The CDR3 runs 13 residues. Germline CDR1 is SGDLS and CDR2 is YYNGEE. Losses at the gene ends were 4 bases for V and 11 bases for J; bases not matched to a gene: 5. Comment on this clone: The antigen is not known.

The PCR had 60 Vbeta and 13 Jbeta primers. Profiled with immunoSEQ multiplex PCR; TCRdb holds only in-frame clones, not every one. The listing contains roughly 190,000 clones. Findings and limits, study-wide: Across donors, sequencing depth was assumed by presence/absence analyses to be roughly uniform. 87-base-pair reads could not separate some V segments, including TRBV6-2 and TRBV6-3.

J is TRBJ2-4 and V is TRBV9, with 11 bases aligning to TRBD2. This receptor was obtained from a woman aged 18-30 years in good health and CMV-seropositive. The sequenced sample consisted of PBMCs. CDR3 sequence (DNA): TGTGCCAGCAGCACGACTAGCGGGAAGGTTCAGTACTTC. This gives the protein CASSTTSGKVQYF.